A single sample gave rise to the 7 T cell receptor beta chains below, sequenced in a study of cytomegalovirus exposure and HLA in healthy donors. This PCR relied on a set of 60 Vbeta primers and 13 Jbeta primers. TCRdb keeps only in-frame clones here, not all; method: immunoSEQ multiplex PCR. This repertoire shows a few hundred thousand clones, 65% to 75% found once; its top ten account for 1.8%. The sample comprised PBMCs. The receptors come from a woman aged 25 to 39 in good health and CMV-seronegative.

The chain links TRBV4-1 to TRBJ2-7; a weak D match, TRBD1 (6 bases). The V end lost 4 bases, the J end lost 5 bases, and 18 bases lay between the germline ends. The CDR3 is made up of 15 amino acids. Germline V CDR1 and CDR2: MGHRA, YSYEKL. The CDR3 nucleotides read TGCGCCAGCAGCCCAACACCGGACAGTCTGAACGAGCAGTACTTC. This encodes CASSPTPDSLNEQYF.

The chain links TRBV5-5 to TRBJ2-7; 13 bases agree with TRBD2. V shed 2 bases, J shed 5 bases, and the junction held 4 bases outside the gene matches. CDR1 SGHKS and CDR2 YYEKEE come from the germline V gene (reference sequence). The CDR3 loop spans 15 amino acids. The CDR3 sequence is CASSFWTSGGNEQYF. CDR3 nucleotides: TGTGCCAGCAGCTTCTGGACTAGCGGGGGAAACGAGCAGTACTTC.

The genes are TRBV18 and TRBJ2-5; TRBD1 aligns across 12 bases. Germline lookup yields CDR1 KGHSH and CDR2 LQKENI. The length of the CDR3 is 15 residues. The junction had 1 base not matched to a gene; V was cut back by 1 base and J by 4 bases. The CDR3 reads CASSPRDRGLETQYF. The CDR3, as DNA: TGTGCCAGCTCACCACGGGACAGGGGGCTAGAGACCCAGTACTTC.

The CDR3 spells CASSQEGTRDSYGYTF. The DNA of the CDR3 is TGTGCCAGCAGCCAAGAAGGGACCCGGGACAGCTATGGCTACACCTTC. This chain connects TRBV14 to TRBJ1-2; 7 bases are shared with TRBD1. The CDR3 spans 16 residues. Germline V lookup: CDR1 SGHDN, CDR2 FVKESK. The V gene end was trimmed by 0 bases and the J gene end by 4 bases; junction bases not matched to a gene: 8.

This clone occurred once. V usage is TRBV6-6 and J usage is TRBJ2-7; 13 bases fit TRBD2. The trim removed 7 bases at V and 7 bases at J, leaving 7 bases unmatched. CDR1 and CDR2 from the germline V gene are MNHNY and SVGAGI (reference sequence). The CDR3 totals 14 residues. The DNA for the CDR3 is TGTGCCAGCATCTCGACTAGCGGGGGGCCGGAGCAGTACTTC. Amino acid sequence: CASISTSGGPEQYF.

This clone was counted ten times or more. The CDR3 region has the DNA TGTGCCAGCAGTTACTCGCTAGCGTCCAGGTGCTTCTTC. This sequence encodes CASSYSLASRCFF. The chain is built from TRBV6-6 and TRBJ2-1; D is possibly TRBD2 (6 bases). Germline CDR1 is MNHNY and CDR2 is SVGAGI (reference sequence). V lost 0 bases, J lost 16 bases, and 16 bases lay in between. This CDR3 contains 13 residues.

V usage is TRBV19 and J usage is TRBJ1-2; tentative D call: TRBD1 (5 bases). The V end lost 0 bases, the J end lost 6 bases, and 11 bases lay between the germline ends. The germline CDR1 and CDR2 sequences are LNHDA and SQIVND (reference sequence). The CDR3 has 14 amino acids. CDR3 protein: CASSIDAGIDGYTF. The CDR3 bases are TGTGCCAGTAGTATAGATGCAGGGATCGATGGCTACACCTTC.